These T cell receptor beta chains were read from a single sample in a study of CD8 T cells in ankylosing spondylitis. TCRdb fed the 5' RACE reads into MiXCR, producing one record per CDR3 protein. The repertoire holds some 33,000 distinct CDR3 sequences, about 14% seen once, with roughly 36% in the top ten. Material: blood. The receptor set was obtained from a male donor with ankylosing spondylitis or in good health (not recorded which). CDR3s include the opening cysteine and the closing phenylalanine or tryptophan. The D gene is left open where the match is weak. Some rows have no size entry. The others give once, few or many, or a class for an expanded clone.

j_call | d_call | clone_size | v_call | cdr3_nt | cdr3_aa
TRBJ2-3 | TRBD2 | NA | TRBV7-8 | TGTGCCAGCACTAGCGGGGGGGCCTGGGATACGCAGTATTTT | CASTSGGAWDTQYF
TRBJ2-4 | NA | few | TRBV4-3 | TGCGCCAGCAGCCAAGATAGGGGGAACATTCAGTACTTC | CASSQDRGNIQYF
TRBJ2-7 | NA | few | TRBV20-1 | TGCAGTGCTAGGGACACTTACGAGCAGTACTTC | CSARDTYEQYF
TRBJ1-5 | NA | few | TRBV30 | TGTGCCTGGAGTCCCCCGGGGAAAAGCAATCAGCCCCAGCATTTT | CAWSPPGKSNQPQHF
TRBJ1-1 | NA | few | TRBV5-1 | TGCGCCAGCAGCCAGGACGGACAGATTTACACTGAAGCTTTCTTT | CASSQDGQIYTEAFF
TRBJ1-5 | TRBD1 | NA | TRBV7-2 | TGTGCCAGCAGCGACGGACAGGATCCCTGGGAGCCCCAGCATTTT | CASSDGQDPWEPQHF
TRBJ2-3 | TRBD2 | few | TRBV5-5 | TGTGCCAGCAGCGAAGGGACTAGCGGACTCTCTAGCACAGATACGCAGTATTTT | CASSEGTSGLSSTDTQYF
TRBJ1-6 | TRBD1 | NA | TRBV30 | TGTGCCTGGGGCCGGACAGGGAGGAATTCACCCCTCCATTTT | CAWGRTGRNSPLHF
TRBJ2-1 | TRBD2 | few | TRBV24-1 | TGTGCCACCAGTGATTCGGTTAGCGGGAGTGGGGAGCAGTTCTTC | CATSDSVSGSGEQFF
TRBJ2-2 | NA | NA | TRBV12-3/TRBV12-4 | TGTGCCAGCAGGCACAGGCGGGGCACCGGGGAGCTGTTTTTT | CASRHRRGTGELFF
TRBJ1-4 | NA | few | TRBV27 | TGTGCCAGCAGTACGCGGGCCGCGGGTGAAAAACTGTTTTTT | CASSTRAAGEKLFF
TRBJ1-1 | NA | few | TRBV7-3 | TGTGCCAGCAGCTTAACGGGGTCGAATGAAGCTTTCTTT | CASSLTGSNEAFF
TRBJ2-5 | TRBD2 | medium-sized | TRBV4-3 | TGCGCCAGCAGCCCTGGACTAGCGGGGGAACAAGAGACCCAGTACTTC | CASSPGLAGEQETQYF
TRBJ2-7 | NA | few | TRBV5-1 | TGCGCCAGCAGCTTGGCCAGGACAGCTACCTACGAGCAGTACTTC | CASSLARTATYEQYF
TRBJ1-1 | NA | few | TRBV29-1 | TGCAGCGTTGATGGGCCAGCGGGGAGGAACACTGAAGCTTTCTTT | CSVDGPAGRNTEAFF
TRBJ2-2 | TRBD2 | few | TRBV25-1 | TGTGCCAGAGATTTAGGGGTAGCGGGAGTAGTCGGGGAGCTGTTTTTT | CARDLGVAGVVGELFF
TRBJ2-2 | NA | NA | TRBV7-2 | TGTGCCAGCAGCTTAGGGCTATTCGCCGGGGAGCTGTTTTTT | CASSLGLFAGELFF
TRBJ1-1 | NA | few | TRBV29-1 | TGCAGCGTTGAATGGGGGCTTGAAACTGAAGCTTTCTTT | CSVEWGLETEAFF
TRBJ2-1 | NA | NA | TRBV5-6 | TGTGCCAGCAGCTTGTTCGAAATCTACAATGAGCAGTTCTTC | CASSLFEIYNEQFF
TRBJ1-2 | NA | NA | TRBV7-2 | TGTGCCAGCAGCCCCCGTTCCATTAACTATGGCTACACCTTC | CASSPRSINYGYTF
TRBJ2-2 | NA | few | TRBV5-1 | TGCGCCAGCAGCTTGATGGTATGGGGGGCCTCGAACACCGGGGAGCTGTTTTTT | CASSLMVWGASNTGELFF
TRBJ2-3 | NA | medium-sized | TRBV5-1 | TGCGCCAGCAGCTGGGGTGACAGCACAGATACGCAGTATTTT | CASSWGDSTDTQYF
TRBJ2-3 | TRBD2 | NA | TRBV9 | TGTGCCAGCAGCGCCGTTGGACTAGCGGTTACCACAGATACGCAGTATTTT | CASSAVGLAVTTDTQYF
TRBJ2-7 | TRBD1 | few | TRBV12-3/TRBV12-4 | TGTGCCAGCAGTCTCCACAGGGACAGCTCCTACGAGCAGTACTTC | CASSLHRDSSYEQYF
TRBJ1-1 | NA | NA | TRBV5-1 | TGCGCCAGCAGCTTGGGCCCCGCGAACACTGAAGCTTTCTTT | CASSLGPANTEAFF
TRBJ2-1 | NA | few | TRBV21-1 | TGTGCCAGCAGCAACCGGAGCTCCTACAATGAGCAGTTCTTC | CASSNRSSYNEQFF
TRBJ2-7 | NA | few | TRBV29-1 | TGCAGCGCGGCTGGAGGACTCCAATACGAGCAGTACTTC | CSAAGGLQYEQYF
TRBJ2-3 | NA | NA | TRBV24-1 | TGTGCCACCAGCCGTAGGGCAGATACGCAGTATTTT | CATSRRADTQYF
TRBJ2-3 | TRBD1 | NA | TRBV29-1 | TGCAGCGTTGAAGGGGACAGGACCTATCCCACAGATACGCAGTATTTT | CSVEGDRTYPTDTQYF
TRBJ2-1 | TRBD2 | few | TRBV20-1 | TGCAGTGTTGGCCCTAGCGGGGGGCCCATGGATGAGCAGTTCTTC | CSVGPSGGPMDEQFF
TRBJ1-6 | NA | NA | TRBV12-3/TRBV12-4 | TGTGCCAGCAGTTCAGGGGTTCGTTCACCCCTCCACTTT | CASSSGVRSPLHF
TRBJ2-3 | NA | NA | TRBV4-1 | TGCGCCAGCAGCCAAGATCCAGCAGGTTACAGCACAGATACGCAGTATTTT | CASSQDPAGYSTDTQYF
TRBJ2-1 | TRBD2 | NA | TRBV12-3/TRBV12-4 | TGTGCCAGCAGTTTGGCTAGCGGTCGTACAAGCGAGCAGTTCTTC | CASSLASGRTSEQFF
TRBJ1-1 | NA | few | TRBV20-1 | TGCAGTGCTAGAGACTACAGGGTAATGAACACTGAAGCTTTCTTT | CSARDYRVMNTEAFF
TRBJ2-5 | TRBD2 | once | TRBV7-2 | TGTGCCAGCAGCCCCAACCGCGGCGCGGGAGGGAGAGAGACCCAGTACTTC | CASSPNRGAGGRETQYF
TRBJ2-1 | NA | NA | TRBV14 | TGTGCCAGCAGCCAAGTGCTGGGCGGTGAGCAGTTCTTC | CASSQVLGGEQFF
TRBJ1-1 | TRBD1 | once | TRBV28 | TGTGCCAGCAGTTTAAGGGGGAGGACAGGGTGGAACACTGAAGCTTTCTTT | CASSLRGRTGWNTEAFF
TRBJ2-2 | NA | NA | TRBV12-3/TRBV12-4 | TGTGCCAGCAGTTGGGTCCGCCCCACCGGGGAGCTGTTTTTT | CASSWVRPTGELFF
TRBJ2-5 | NA | few | TRBV28 | TGTGCCAGCAGTCCAGATTATTTCCAAGAGACCCAGTACTTC | CASSPDYFQETQYF
TRBJ2-2 | NA | few | TRBV5-1 | TGCGCCAGCAGCTTACAACCGGACACCGGGGAGCTGTTTTTT | CASSLQPDTGELFF
TRBJ2-1 | TRBD1 | NA | TRBV10-3 | TGTGCCATCAGTGAGTCGACAGGGCCCCCGGACGATGAGCAGTTCTTC | CAISESTGPPDDEQFF
TRBJ2-7 | NA | NA | TRBV28 | TGTGCCAGCAGGAAGGGGGACCCGGGGCAAACCTACGAGCAGTACTTC | CASRKGDPGQTYEQYF
TRBJ1-3 | TRBD1 | medium-sized | TRBV20-1 | TGCAGTGCTAGAGATAGCATGACAGGGGACGGAAACACCATATATTTT | CSARDSMTGDGNTIYF
TRBJ2-2 | TRBD1 | many | TRBV20-1 | TGCAGTGCTCTCGCCGGGACAGGGAACACCGGGGAGCTGTTTTTT | CSALAGTGNTGELFF
TRBJ2-2 | TRBD2 | NA | TRBV4-3 | TGCGCCAGCAGCCAAGCTAGCGGGCCGAACACCGGGGAGCTGTTTTTT | CASSQASGPNTGELFF
TRBJ2-7 | NA | few | TRBV29-1 | TGCAGCGTTGCCCGGGGTCCCGACGAGCAGTACTTC | CSVARGPDEQYF
TRBJ2-2 | TRBD1 | NA | TRBV5-5 | TGTGCCAGCAGCTTGGGGGACAGGGGATCCGGGGAGCTGTTTTTT | CASSLGDRGSGELFF
TRBJ2-1 | NA | NA | TRBV12-3/TRBV12-4 | TGTGCCAGCAGTTTTGGTCGTGAGCAGTTCTTC | CASSFGREQFF
TRBJ2-1 | NA | NA | TRBV14 | TGTGCCAGCAGCCAAGAGGCTAGCCCCAATGAGCAGTTCTTC | CASSQEASPNEQFF
TRBJ2-2 | NA | few | TRBV6-6 | TGTGCCAGCAGTCCTACAAAGACAGTCGCCGGGGAGCTGTTTTTT | CASSPTKTVAGELFF
TRBJ1-4 | NA | NA | TRBV25-1 | TGTGCCAGCAGTAATTATGGGGGAGTCGGTGAAAAACTGTTTTTT | CASSNYGGVGEKLFF
TRBJ2-3 | TRBD2 | few | TRBV12-3/TRBV12-4 | TGTGCCAGCGGCCTAGCGGGGGGGCCAGGGACGCAGTATTTT | CASGLAGGPGTQYF
TRBJ2-3 | NA | NA | TRBV7-2 | TGTGCCAGCAGCTTACTCCCAGATACGCAGTATTTT | CASSLLPDTQYF
TRBJ2-2 | TRBD2 | few | TRBV29-1 | TGCAGCGTGCTAGCGGAACCCACCGGGGAGCTGTTTTTT | CSVLAEPTGELFF
TRBJ1-1 | NA | NA | TRBV28 | TGTGCCAGCAGGCAGGGATCTTGGGACACTGAAGCTTTCTTT | CASRQGSWDTEAFF
TRBJ2-3 | TRBD2 | NA | TRBV7-2 | TGTGCCAGCAGCTTCGTTGGTAGCGGGACTTTCACAGATACGCAGTATTTT | CASSFVGSGTFTDTQYF
TRBJ2-7 | TRBD2 | NA | TRBV29-1 | TGCAGCGTTGTCGGTCGTCTAGCGGGCGCCGAGCAGTACTTC | CSVVGRLAGAEQYF
TRBJ2-2 | TRBD2 | few | TRBV15 | TGTGCCACCAGCGGGAGGGCGGGGACCGGGGAGCTGTTTTTT | CATSGRAGTGELFF
TRBJ1-1 | TRBD1 | few | TRBV20-1 | TGCAGTGCCAGAGACAGGGCGGCTGGAGCTTTCTTT | CSARDRAAGAFF
TRBJ1-1 | TRBD1 | many | TRBV12-3/TRBV12-4 | TGTGCCAGCAGGCAGACAGGGGCCGACACTGAAGCTTTCTTT | CASRQTGADTEAFF